This T cell receptor (beta chain) came from a study of blood T cell repertoires in COVID-19. Background on the study: Specimens from acute and convalescent COVID-19 originated in the United States, Italy and Spain. PBMCs, B-cell-depleted T cells, or T cells provided the cDNA or gDNA that made up the material.

In the authors' methods: Cell counts per sample came from amplifying reference gene primers. The data were produced by immunoSEQ multiplex PCR, yet TCRdb's version contains in-frame clones alone and is incomplete. The V and J calls and the clone size are those of that table, but D and trimming were determined from the DNA. The sample lists 350,000 to 450,000 clones, around 87% occurring once. Cohort 3 donors were reported recovered after two negative PCRs, clearance, or symptom resolution. Between the trimmed V and J ends, which lost 3 bases and 6 bases, there was a span of 12 bases. The germline CDR1 and CDR2 sequences are DFQATT and SNEGSKA (reference sequence). The CDR3 extends over 13 amino acids.

The source material was PBMCs or T cells enriched from blood (not recorded which). The chain carries TRBV20-1 and TRBJ2-4; possibly TRBD1 or TRBD2 for D (6 bases each). This TCR derives from a man younger than 45 who had recovered from COVID-19. The CDR3 spells CSASGGPVNIQYF. In DNA form, the CDR3 reads TGCAGTGCTAGTGGGGGGCCGGTAAACATTCAGTACTTC.